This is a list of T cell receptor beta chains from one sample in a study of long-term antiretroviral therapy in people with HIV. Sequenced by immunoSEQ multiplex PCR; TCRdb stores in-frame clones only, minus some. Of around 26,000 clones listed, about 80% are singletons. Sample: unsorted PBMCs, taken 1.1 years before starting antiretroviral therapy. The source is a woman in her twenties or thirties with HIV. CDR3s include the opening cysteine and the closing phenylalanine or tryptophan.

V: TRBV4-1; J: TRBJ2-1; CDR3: CASSPLGNNEQFF
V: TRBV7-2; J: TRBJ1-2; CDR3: CASSLGGEGNLFGYTF
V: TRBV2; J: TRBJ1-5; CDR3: CASVWASNQPQHF
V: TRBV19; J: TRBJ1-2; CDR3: CASSLYGYTF
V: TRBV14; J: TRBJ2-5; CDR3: CASSQDGLAGDQETQYF
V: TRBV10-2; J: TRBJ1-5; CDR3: CASSESVRNQPQHF
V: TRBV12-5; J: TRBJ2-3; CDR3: CASGLGTGSTDTQYF
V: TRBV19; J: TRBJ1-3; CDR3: CASSMQSASGNTIYF
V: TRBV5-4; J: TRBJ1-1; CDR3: CASSRPQGTEAFF
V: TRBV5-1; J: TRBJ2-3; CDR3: CASRTSGGSQDTQYF
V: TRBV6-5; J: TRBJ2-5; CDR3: CASSPRRETQYF
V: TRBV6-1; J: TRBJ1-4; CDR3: CASSSKGQSNEKLFF
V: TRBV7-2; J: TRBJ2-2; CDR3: CASSFASGGGTGELFF
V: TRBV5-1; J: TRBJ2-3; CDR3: CASSLKLAGGLTDTQYF
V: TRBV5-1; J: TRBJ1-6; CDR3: CASSLSPGQGENSPLHF
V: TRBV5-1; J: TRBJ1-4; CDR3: CASSLGGDANEKLFF
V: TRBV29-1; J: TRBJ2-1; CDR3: CSVVEGRTYNEQFF
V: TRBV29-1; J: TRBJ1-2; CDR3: CSDITPDRGDYGYTF
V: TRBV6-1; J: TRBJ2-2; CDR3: CASSVNPDRVYTGELFF
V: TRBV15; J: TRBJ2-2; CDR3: CATSRAGGRAGELFF
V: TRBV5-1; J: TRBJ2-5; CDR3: CASSSSLRQLETQYF
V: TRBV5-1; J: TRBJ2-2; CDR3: CASSLEGTVAGELFF
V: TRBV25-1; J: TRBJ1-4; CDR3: CASRNEKLFF
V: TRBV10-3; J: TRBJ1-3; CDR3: CAISEPSWRWNTIYF
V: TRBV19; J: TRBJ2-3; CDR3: CASSSVVTLAGSDTQYF
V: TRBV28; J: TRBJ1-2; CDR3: CASSSPNRRSYTF
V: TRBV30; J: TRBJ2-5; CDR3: CAWRGGGAETQYF
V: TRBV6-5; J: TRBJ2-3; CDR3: CASSYADTQYF
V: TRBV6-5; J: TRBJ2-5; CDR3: CASSYTLQETQYF
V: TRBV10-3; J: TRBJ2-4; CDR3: CAISEIQGAKNIQYF
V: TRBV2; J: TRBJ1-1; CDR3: CASPRGRANTEAFF
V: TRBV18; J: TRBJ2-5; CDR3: CASSPNQLETQYF
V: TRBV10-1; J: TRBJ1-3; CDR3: CASASSSGNTIYF
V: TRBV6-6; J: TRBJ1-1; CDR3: CASSQQGTEAFF
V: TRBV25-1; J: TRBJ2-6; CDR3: CASGSSGANVLTF
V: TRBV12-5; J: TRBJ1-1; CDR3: CASGLVVGEGRELEAFF
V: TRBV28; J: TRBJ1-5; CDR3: CASVRLSGFQPQHF
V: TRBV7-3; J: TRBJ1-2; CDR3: CASSIHRLGERQGANYGYTF
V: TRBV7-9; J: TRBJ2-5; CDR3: CASSLGSVQETQYF
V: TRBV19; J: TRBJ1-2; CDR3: CASSLEAYYGYTF
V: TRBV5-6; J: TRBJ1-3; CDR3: CASSFKAAGGNTIYF
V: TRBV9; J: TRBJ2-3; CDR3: CASSVGASGGTDTQYF
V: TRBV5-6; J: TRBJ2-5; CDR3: CASSSTEEETQYF
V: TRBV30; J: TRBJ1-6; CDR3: CAWSAGGSNSPLHF
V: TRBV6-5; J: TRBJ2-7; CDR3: CASSYSTGYTPYEQYF
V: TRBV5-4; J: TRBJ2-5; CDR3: CASSLGGQGLPVQYF
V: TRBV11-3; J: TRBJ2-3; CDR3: CASSPREGWDTQYF
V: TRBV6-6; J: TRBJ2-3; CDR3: CASSWSGDTQYF
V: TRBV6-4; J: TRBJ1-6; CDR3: CASSDGEGNSPLHF
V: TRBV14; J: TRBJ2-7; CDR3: CASSHPGTVYEQYF
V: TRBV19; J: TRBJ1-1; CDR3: CASSRSGSDNTEAFF
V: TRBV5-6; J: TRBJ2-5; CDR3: CASKRGGGQETQYF